Following are 15 T cell receptor beta chains from one sample sequenced in a study of cytomegalovirus exposure and HLA in healthy donors. With 60 Vbeta and 13 Jbeta primers, the PCR was carried out. The method was immunoSEQ multiplex PCR; TCRdb's version includes in-frame clones alone and lacks a portion of them. The sample lists 95,000 to 150,000 clones, more than 60% occurring once. Sequencing used PBMCs. These TCRs come from a woman aged 40-49 years in good health and CMV-seronegative.

This chain uses TRBV7-9 with TRBJ1-2, with D unresolved. CDR1 and CDR2 from the germline V gene are SEHNR and FQNEAQ (reference sequence). Trimming pared 5 bases from V and 4 bases from J, leaving 11 bases between. CDR3 size: 13 residues. CDR3 protein: CASSPRVSYGYTF. The CDR3 DNA sequence: TGTGCCAGCAGCCCGAGGGTCAGCTATGGCTACACCTTC.

This clone came up a few times. The rearrangement joins TRBV10-3 to TRBJ2-3, with D possibly matching TRBD2 (7 bases). The CDR3 is made up of 12 amino acids. Trimming pared 11 bases from V and 5 bases from J, leaving 14 bases between. The germline V gene has CDR1 ENHRY and CDR2 SYGVKD. CDR3 protein: CASGGHGDTQYF. The CDR3 DNA reads TGTGCCTCCGGGGGGCACGGAGATACGCAGTATTTT.

This chain connects TRBV6-5 to TRBJ1-3; D not certain. Germline CDR1 MNHEY, CDR2 SVGAGI. V lost 5 bases, J lost 1 base, and 6 bases lay in between. The CDR3 runs 13 residues. The CDR3 DNA follows: TGTGCCAGCAGTCCCTCGTCTGGAAACACCATATATTTT. Protein sequence: CASSPSSGNTIYF.

This sequence joins TRBV7-2 and TRBJ2-1; TRBD1 might be the D (6 bases). The germline V and J ends were trimmed by 2 bases and 6 bases, with 14 bases remaining between them. Germline V gene lookup returns CDR1 SGHTA and CDR2 FQGNSA. The CDR3 length is 15 residues. The CDR3 region has the DNA TGTGCCAGCAGCTTAACCCAGGGGAGTTTCAATGAGCAGTTCTTC. It translates to CASSLTQGSFNEQFF.

V is TRBV9 and J is TRBJ2-3; the D gene is possibly TRBD1 (6 bases). This CDR3 is built from 18 residues. The germline CDR1 and CDR2 sequences are SGDLS and YYNGEE. Trimming removed 3 bases at V and 6 bases at J, with 26 bases between. CDR3 DNA sequence: TGTGCCAGCAGCGCCTCCCCCACCTTGGGGGCGCGTGATGATACGCAGTATTTT. Its protein product is CASSASPTLGARDDTQYF.

The V call is TRBV5-1, the J call TRBJ1-1; 8 bases map to TRBD1. The V and J ends lost 4 bases and 1 base, in that order; junction bases with no gene match: 3. The CDR3 runs to 14 residues. Germline lookup yields CDR1 SGHRS and CDR2 YFSETQ. The CDR3 nucleotides are TGCGCCAGCAGCCCCGACAGGGGGAACACTGAAGCTTTCTTT. Its protein is CASSPDRGNTEAFF.

The rearrangement links TRBV7-9 to TRBJ1-2, with TRBD1 matching 7 bases. V shed 0 bases, J shed 5 bases, and the junction held 3 bases outside the gene matches. This CDR3 contains 14 residues. Looked up from germline, CDR1 is SEHNR and CDR2 is FQNEAQ (reference sequence). Here the CDR3 DNA reads TGTGCCAGCAGCTTAGCAGGGGGCGTATATGGCTACACCTTC. This codes for CASSLAGGVYGYTF.

The chain links TRBV19 to TRBJ1-1, with TRBD1 matching over 7 bases. Germline CDR1 and CDR2: LNHDA and SQIVND (reference sequence). The CDR3 totals 16 residues. The V gene end was trimmed by 8 bases and the J gene end by 1 base; junction bases not matched to a gene: 13. Here the CDR3 DNA reads TGTGCCAGTGCGGGCCCCAAAGACAGGGCGAACACTGAAGCTTTCTTT. It yields the protein CASAGPKDRANTEAFF.

The table lists this clone with a count of one. The J gene is TRBJ2-3, the V gene TRBV5-8, with D uncertain. Trimming stripped 0 bases from V and 2 bases from J, with 10 bases between. This CDR3 contains 15 residues. CDR1 and CDR2 (germline): SGHTS, YDEGEE. The CDR3 reads CASSLGRVYTDTQYF. The CDR3 region has the DNA TGTGCCAGCAGCTTGGGTCGGGTCTACACAGATACGCAGTATTTT.

This chain links TRBV6-5 with TRBJ2-3; D not certain. This CDR3 spans 16 amino acids. Trimming took off 0 bases at V and 0 bases at J, with 10 bases between the two ends. Looked up from germline, CDR1 is MNHEY and CDR2 is SVGAGI. In DNA form, the CDR3 reads TGTGCCAGCAGTTACTCGGTCCAGTCGAGCACAGATACGCAGTATTTT. Translating it yields CASSYSVQSSTDTQYF.

V usage is TRBV29-1 and J usage is TRBJ1-2; D not certain. CDR3 length: 11 residues. V was cut by 3 bases and J by 4 bases, with 6 bases left in between. Germline loops: CDR1 SQVTM, CDR2 ANQGSEA. The CDR3 DNA sequence: TGCAGCGTTGACACAGCCTATGGCTACACCTTC. Encoded protein: CSVDTAYGYTF.

The genes are TRBV7-2 and TRBJ2-6; 7 bases align to TRBD1. The CDR3 runs 19 residues. CDR1 SGHTA and CDR2 FQGNSA come from the germline V gene. With 2 bases clipped from V and 0 bases from J, the junction kept 10 bases outside the gene matches. CDR3 in amino acids: CASSLHERGRISGANVLTF. The CDR3, as DNA: TGTGCCAGCAGCTTACACGAAAGGGGGCGTATCTCTGGGGCCAACGTCCTGACTTTC. The entire variable domain, with the rest obtained from reference TRBV7-2 and TRBJ2-6, is as follows: GAGVSQSPSNKVTEKGKDVELRCDPISGHTALYWYRQSLGQGLEFLIYFQGNSAPDKSGLPSDRFSAERTGGSVSTLTIQRTQQEDSAVYLCASSLHERGRISGANVLTFGAGSRLTVL.

V gene TRBV5-5 combines with J gene TRBJ1-5, with D unclear. Trimming took off 0 bases at V and 6 bases at J, with 10 bases between the two ends. Looked up from germline, CDR1 is SGHKS and CDR2 is YYEKEE (reference sequence). CDR3 size: 14 residues. The CDR3 reads CASSLAGEGQPQHF. CDR3 DNA sequence: TGTGCCAGCAGCTTGGCAGGAGAGGGTCAGCCCCAGCATTTT.

The genes are TRBV5-1 and TRBJ2-7; the match to TRBD1 covers 9 bases. Germline CDR1 SGHRS, CDR2 YFSETQ. This CDR3 has 16 residues. J lost 0 bases, V lost 5 bases, and 9 bases had no gene match. The CDR3 DNA is TGCGCCAGCAGTCAAACAGGGGGCTTAAGCTCCTACGAGCAGTACTTC. This codes for CASSQTGGLSSYEQYF.

The chain recombines TRBV6-1 with TRBJ2-3, with 8 bases that match TRBD2. The CDR3 length is 15 residues. Germline V CDR1 and CDR2: MNHNS, SASEGT. V shed 6 bases, J shed 2 bases, and the junction held 7 bases outside the gene matches. The CDR3 region is CASRELAVHTDTQYF. The DNA of the CDR3 is TGTGCCAGCAGGGAACTAGCGGTTCACACAGATACGCAGTATTTT.